This entry features one T cell receptor (beta chain) sequence. The antigen remains unidentified. The sample comes from a study of siplizumab effects on memory and regulatory T cells. General study findings and limits: Memory cells seemed less diverse than naive T cells, which seemed major alloresponse contributors. Treatment with siplizumab left mappable alloreactive CD4+ clones averaging roughly 70% Treg-derived, compared with 25% to 30% in controls.

TCRdb's table, derived via immunoSEQ multiplex PCR, lists solely in-frame clones and lacks some. Altogether roughly 70,000 clones are present, 93% being singletons, with the ten largest covering roughly 5%. Sequencing was performed on CD8+ T cells sorted from blood. The sequence derives from a human donor in good health.

The CDR3, as DNA: TGTGCCAGCAGGGAGGAGGGTGAAGCTTTCTTT. The encoded protein is CASREEGEAFF. The V and J genes are TRBV9 and TRBJ1-1; unclear D gene. V lost 5 bases to trimming and J lost 7 bases, with 9 bases between them. The CDR3 extends over 11 amino acids. In germline, CDR1 is SGDLS, CDR2 YYNGEE.